Included here is one T cell receptor (beta chain) sequence, with context. Any history of autoimmune disease or systemic immunosuppression disqualified patients. This entry belongs to a study of OX40 agonist ivuxolimab in advanced cancers. As for the study in general: While on treatment, patients had intravenous ivuxolimab at 0.01 to 10 mg/kg every 2 weeks. At approximately 80% male, the cohort had a mean age of 60 years, ranging from roughly 20 to 90.

Repertoires were generated with immunoSEQ multiplex PCR, while TCRdb's copy carries only in-frame clones and drops some. The data contain tens of thousands of clones, approximately 90% of them singletons. The specimen was CD4+ or CD8+ T cells sorted from blood, collected in a trial of the OX40 agonist ivuxolimab. The sequence came from an adult with an advanced solid tumor such as melanoma, head and neck, liver or kidney cancer.

The CDR3 DNA reads TGTGCCAGCAGCAGGACAGACGACCATGGCTACACCTTC. Encoded protein: CASSRTDDHGYTF. The chain uses TRBV2 and TRBJ1-2; tentatively, D is TRBD1 (6 bases). The CDR3 totals 13 residues. V lost 6 bases, J lost 6 bases, and 14 bases lay in between. Germline V gives CDR1 SNHLY, CDR2 FYNNEI.